This entry describes one TCR beta chain. The authors' processing: Amplifying reference gene primers gave estimates of nucleated cell counts. TCRdb keeps only in-frame clones here, not all; method: immunoSEQ multiplex PCR. V, J and clone size are taken as reported in that table, and D and trimming were inferred from the DNA itself. Of around 220,000 clones in the sample, about 86% were seen once. The entry originates in a study of blood T cell repertoires in COVID-19. Germline assignment: CDR1 SGHRS and CDR2 YFSETQ. This CDR3 is 15 amino acids long. Trimming left V 0 bases short and J 3 bases short, with 9 bases between.

This sequence was found in a woman aged 45-65 years with acute or convalescent COVID-19. The chain has TRBV5-1 and TRBJ1-4, with D unresolved. The sample taken for sequencing was peripheral blood. CDR3 nucleotide sequence: TGCGCCAGCAGCTTGGTGTCAGCGGCTAATGAAAAACTGTTTTTT. Translating gives CASSLVSAANEKLFF.